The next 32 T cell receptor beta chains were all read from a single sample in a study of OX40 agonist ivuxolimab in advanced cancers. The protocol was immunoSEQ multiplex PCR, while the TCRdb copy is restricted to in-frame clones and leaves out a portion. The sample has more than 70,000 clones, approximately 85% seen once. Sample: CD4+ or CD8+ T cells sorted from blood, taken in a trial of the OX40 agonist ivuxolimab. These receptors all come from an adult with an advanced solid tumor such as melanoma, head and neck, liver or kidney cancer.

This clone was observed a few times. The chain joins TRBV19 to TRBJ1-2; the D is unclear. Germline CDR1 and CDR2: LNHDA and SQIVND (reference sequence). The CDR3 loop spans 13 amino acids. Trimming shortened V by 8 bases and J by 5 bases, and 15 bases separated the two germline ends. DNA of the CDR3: TGTGCCAGTTCGGCGCCGCGGTTATATGGCTACACCTTC. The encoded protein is CASSAPRLYGYTF.

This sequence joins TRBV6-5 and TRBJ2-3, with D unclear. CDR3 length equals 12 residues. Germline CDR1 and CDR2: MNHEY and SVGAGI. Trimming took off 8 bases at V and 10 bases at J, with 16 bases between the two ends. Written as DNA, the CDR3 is TGTGCCAGCGGCCAAGTGCATTCCCCGCAGTATTTT. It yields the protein CASGQVHSPQYF.

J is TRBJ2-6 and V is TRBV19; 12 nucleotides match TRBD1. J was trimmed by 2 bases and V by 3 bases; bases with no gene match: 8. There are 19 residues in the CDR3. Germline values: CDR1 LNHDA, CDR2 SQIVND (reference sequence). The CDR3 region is CASSITSGTGGAGANVLTF. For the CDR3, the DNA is TGTGCCAGTAGTATTACTTCCGGGACAGGGGGCGCTGGGGCCAACGTCCTGACTTTC.

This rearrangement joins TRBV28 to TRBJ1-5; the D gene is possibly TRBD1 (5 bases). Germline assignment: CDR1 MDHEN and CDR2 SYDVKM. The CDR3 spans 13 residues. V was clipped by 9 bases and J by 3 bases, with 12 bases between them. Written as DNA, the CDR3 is TGTGCCAGTAACGCGGGACTCAATCAGCCCCAGCATTTT. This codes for CASNAGLNQPQHF.

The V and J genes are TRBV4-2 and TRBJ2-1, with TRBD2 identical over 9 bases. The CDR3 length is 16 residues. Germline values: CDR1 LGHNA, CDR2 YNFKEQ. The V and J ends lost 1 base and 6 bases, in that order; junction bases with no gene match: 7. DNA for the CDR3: TGTGCCAGCAGCCAAGGAGTAGCTAGCGGGGTCAATGAGCAGTTCTTC. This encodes CASSQGVASGVNEQFF.

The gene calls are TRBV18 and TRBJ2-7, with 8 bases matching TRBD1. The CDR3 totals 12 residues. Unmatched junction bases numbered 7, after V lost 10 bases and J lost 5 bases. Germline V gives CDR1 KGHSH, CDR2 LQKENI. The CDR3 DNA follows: TGTGCCACCGGCAGGGGGCACAACGAGCAGTACTTC. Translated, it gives CATGRGHNEQYF. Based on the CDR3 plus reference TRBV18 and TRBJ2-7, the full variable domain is NAGVMQNPRHLVRRRGQEARLRCSPMKGHSHVYWYRQLPEEGLKFMVYLQKENIIDESGMPKERFSAEFPKEGPSILRIQQVVRGDSAAYFCATGRGHNEQYFGPGTRLTVT.

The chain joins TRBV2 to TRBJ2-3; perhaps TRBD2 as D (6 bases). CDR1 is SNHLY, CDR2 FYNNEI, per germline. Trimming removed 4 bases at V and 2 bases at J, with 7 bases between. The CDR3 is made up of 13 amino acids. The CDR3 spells CASSGEVTDTQYF. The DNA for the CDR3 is TGTGCCAGCAGTGGGGAGGTCACAGATACGCAGTATTTT. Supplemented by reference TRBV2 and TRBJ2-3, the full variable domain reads EPEVTQTPSHQVTQMGQEVILRCVPISNHLYFYWYRQILGQKVEFLVSFYNNEISEKSEIFDDQFSVERPDGSNFTLKIRSTKLEDSAMYFCASSGEVTDTQYFGPGTRLTVL.

This CDR3 is CASSAFGTPIAGEQYF. DNA for the CDR3: TGTGCCAGCAGCGCATTCGGGACCCCCATCGCGGGGGAGCAGTACTTC. The chain is built from TRBV9 and TRBJ2-7; possible D gene TRBD2, 6 bases. In germline, CDR1 is SGDLS, CDR2 YYNGEE. The CDR3 consists of 16 residues. Between the trimmed V and J ends, which lost 3 bases and 7 bases, there was a span of 23 bases.

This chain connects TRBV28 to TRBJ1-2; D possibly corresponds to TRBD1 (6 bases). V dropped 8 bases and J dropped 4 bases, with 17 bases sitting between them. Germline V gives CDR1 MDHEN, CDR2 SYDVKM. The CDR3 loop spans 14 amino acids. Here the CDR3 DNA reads TGTGCCAGCGAAACCTCCCAGGGGCGCTATGGCTACACCTTC. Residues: CASETSQGRYGYTF.

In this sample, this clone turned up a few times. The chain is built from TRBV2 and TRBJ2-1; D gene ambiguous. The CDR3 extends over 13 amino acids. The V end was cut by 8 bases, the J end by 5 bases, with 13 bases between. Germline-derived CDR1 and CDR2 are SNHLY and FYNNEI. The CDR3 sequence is CASAGYSNNEQFF. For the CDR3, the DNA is TGTGCCAGCGCCGGCTACTCGAACAATGAGCAGTTCTTC. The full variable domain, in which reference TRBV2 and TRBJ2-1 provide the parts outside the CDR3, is EPEVTQTPSHQVTQMGQEVILRCVPISNHLYFYWYRQILGQKVEFLVSFYNNEISEKSEIFDDQFSVERPDGSNFTLKIRSTKLEDSAMYFCASAGYSNNEQFFGPGTRLTVL.

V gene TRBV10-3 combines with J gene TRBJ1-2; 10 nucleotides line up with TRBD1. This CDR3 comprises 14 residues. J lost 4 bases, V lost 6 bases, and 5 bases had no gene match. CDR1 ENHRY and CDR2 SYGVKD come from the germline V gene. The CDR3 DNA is TGTGCCATCAGCCTGGGACAGGGGAGCTATGGCTACACCTTC. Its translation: CAISLGQGSYGYTF.

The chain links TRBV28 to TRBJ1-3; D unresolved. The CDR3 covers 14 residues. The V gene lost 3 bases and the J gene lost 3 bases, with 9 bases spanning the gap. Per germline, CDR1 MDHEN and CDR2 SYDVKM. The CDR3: CASSLSGVGNTIYF. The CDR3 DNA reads TGTGCCAGCAGTTTGTCTGGGGTTGGAAACACCATATATTTT.

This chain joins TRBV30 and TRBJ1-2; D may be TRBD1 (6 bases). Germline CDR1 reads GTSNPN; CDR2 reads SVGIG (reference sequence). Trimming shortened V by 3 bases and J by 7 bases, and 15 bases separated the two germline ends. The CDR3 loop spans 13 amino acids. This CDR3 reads CAWSRTDLGGYTF. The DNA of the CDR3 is TGTGCCTGGAGCCGGACAGATTTGGGTGGCTACACCTTC.

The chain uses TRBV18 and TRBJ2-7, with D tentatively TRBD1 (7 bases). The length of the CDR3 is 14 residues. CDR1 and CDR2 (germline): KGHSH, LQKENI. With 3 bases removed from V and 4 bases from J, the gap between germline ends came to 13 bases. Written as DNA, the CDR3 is TGTGCCAGCTCACCGGACGCAGGGGGGTACGAGCAGTACTTC. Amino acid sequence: CASSPDAGGYEQYF.

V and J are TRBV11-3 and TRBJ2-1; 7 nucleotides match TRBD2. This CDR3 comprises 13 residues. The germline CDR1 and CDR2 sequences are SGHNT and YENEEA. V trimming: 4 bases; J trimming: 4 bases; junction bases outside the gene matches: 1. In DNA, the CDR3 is TGTGCCAGCAGCTGGGACTATTACAATGAGCAGTTCTTC. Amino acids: CASSWDYYNEQFF.

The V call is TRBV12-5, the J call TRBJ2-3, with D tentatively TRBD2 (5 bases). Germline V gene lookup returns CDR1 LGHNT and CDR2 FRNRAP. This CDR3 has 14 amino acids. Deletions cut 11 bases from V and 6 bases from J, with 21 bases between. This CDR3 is CAGAPGRGFDTQYF. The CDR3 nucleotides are TGTGCTGGTGCCCCGGGCCGGGGATTCGATACGCAGTATTTT.

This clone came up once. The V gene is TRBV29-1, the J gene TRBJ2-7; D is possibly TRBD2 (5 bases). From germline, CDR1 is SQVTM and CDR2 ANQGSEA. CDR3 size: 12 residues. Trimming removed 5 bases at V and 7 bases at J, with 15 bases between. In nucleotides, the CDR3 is TGCAGCGTTATTCGGCCCCCGGGGGAGCAGTACTTC. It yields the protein CSVIRPPGEQYF.

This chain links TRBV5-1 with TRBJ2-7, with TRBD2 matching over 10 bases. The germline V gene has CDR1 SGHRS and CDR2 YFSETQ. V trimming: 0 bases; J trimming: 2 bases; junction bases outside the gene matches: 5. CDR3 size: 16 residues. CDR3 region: CASSLGLAGAPYEQYF. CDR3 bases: TGCGCCAGCAGCTTGGGGCTAGCGGGGGCCCCCTACGAGCAGTACTTC.

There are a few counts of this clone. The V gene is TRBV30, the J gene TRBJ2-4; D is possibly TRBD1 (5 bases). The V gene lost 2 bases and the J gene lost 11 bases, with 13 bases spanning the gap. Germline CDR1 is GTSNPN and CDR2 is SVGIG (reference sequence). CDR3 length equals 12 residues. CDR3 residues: CAWSRGPLLQYF. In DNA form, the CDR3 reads TGTGCCTGGAGTAGGGGCCCCCTCCTTCAGTACTTC.

The CDR3 DNA reads TGTGCCAGCAGTCCACAGGGAAGCTATGGCTACACCTTC. Its translation: CASSPQGSYGYTF. This sequence joins TRBV2 and TRBJ1-2, with D maybe TRBD1 (6 bases). This CDR3 has 13 amino acids. Trimming removed 5 bases at V and 4 bases at J, with 11 bases between. CDR1 and CDR2 from the germline V gene are SNHLY and FYNNEI. Full variable domain (outside the CDR3, taken from reference TRBV2 and TRBJ1-2): EPEVTQTPSHQVTQMGQEVILRCVPISNHLYFYWYRQILGQKVEFLVSFYNNEISEKSEIFDDQFSVERPDGSNFTLKIRSTKLEDSAMYFCASSPQGSYGYTFGSGTRLTVV.

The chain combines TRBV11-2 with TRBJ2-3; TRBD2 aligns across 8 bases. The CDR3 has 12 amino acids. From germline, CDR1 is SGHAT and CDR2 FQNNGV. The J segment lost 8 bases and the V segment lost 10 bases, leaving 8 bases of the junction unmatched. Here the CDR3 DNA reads TGTGCCACAAGCGGGAGAGGGGGTACGCAGTATTTT. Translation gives CATSGRGGTQYF.

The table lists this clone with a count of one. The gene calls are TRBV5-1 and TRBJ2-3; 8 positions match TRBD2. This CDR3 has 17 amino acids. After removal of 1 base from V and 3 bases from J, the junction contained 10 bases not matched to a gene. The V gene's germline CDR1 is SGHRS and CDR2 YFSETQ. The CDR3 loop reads CASSLTLAGSRTDTQYF. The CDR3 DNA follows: TGCGCCAGCAGCTTGACATTAGCGGGGAGCAGAACAGATACGCAGTATTTT.

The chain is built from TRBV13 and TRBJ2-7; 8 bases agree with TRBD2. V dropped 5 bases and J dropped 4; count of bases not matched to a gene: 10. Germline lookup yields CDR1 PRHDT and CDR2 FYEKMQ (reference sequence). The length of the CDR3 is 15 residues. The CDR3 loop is CASSTRGGRLYEQYF. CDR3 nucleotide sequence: TGTGCCAGCAGCACCAGGGGCGGGAGGTTGTACGAGCAGTACTTC.

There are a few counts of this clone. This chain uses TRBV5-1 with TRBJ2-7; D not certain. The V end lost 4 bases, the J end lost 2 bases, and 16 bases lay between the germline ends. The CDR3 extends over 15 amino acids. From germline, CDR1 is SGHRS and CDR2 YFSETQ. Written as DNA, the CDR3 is TGCGCCAGCAGCGCCCTTTTGAAGCGTCCCTACGAGCAGTACTTC. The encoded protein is CASSALLKRPYEQYF.

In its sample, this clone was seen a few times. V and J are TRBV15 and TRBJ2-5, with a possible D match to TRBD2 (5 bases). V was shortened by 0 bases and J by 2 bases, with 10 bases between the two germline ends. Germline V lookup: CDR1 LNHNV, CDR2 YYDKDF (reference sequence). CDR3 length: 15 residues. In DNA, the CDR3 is TGTGCCACCAGCAGAGATGGAGGAGCTCAAGAGACCCAGTACTTC. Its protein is CATSRDGGAQETQYF.

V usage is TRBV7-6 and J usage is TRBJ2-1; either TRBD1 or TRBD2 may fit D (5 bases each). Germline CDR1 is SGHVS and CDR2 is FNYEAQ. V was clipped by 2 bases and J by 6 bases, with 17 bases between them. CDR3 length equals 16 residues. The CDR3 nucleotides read TGTGCCAGCAGCTTATGGAAGAGGGGCCGGGGCAATGAGCAGTTCTTC. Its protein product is CASSLWKRGRGNEQFF.

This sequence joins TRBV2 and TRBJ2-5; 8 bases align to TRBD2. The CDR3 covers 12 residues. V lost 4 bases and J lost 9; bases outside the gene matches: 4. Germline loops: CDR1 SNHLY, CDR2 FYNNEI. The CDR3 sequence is CASSGGLVAQYF. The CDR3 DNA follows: TGTGCCAGCAGTGGGGGACTAGTCGCCCAGTACTTC.

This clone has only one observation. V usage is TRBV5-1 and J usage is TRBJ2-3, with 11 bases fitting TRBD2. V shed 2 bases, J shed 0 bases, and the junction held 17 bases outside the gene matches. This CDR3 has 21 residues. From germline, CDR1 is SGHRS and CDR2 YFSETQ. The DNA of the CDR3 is TGCGCCAGCAGCTTATCTCATGGGCTAGCGGGAGGCCCAAGGAGCACAGATACGCAGTATTTT. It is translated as CASSLSHGLAGGPRSTDTQYF.

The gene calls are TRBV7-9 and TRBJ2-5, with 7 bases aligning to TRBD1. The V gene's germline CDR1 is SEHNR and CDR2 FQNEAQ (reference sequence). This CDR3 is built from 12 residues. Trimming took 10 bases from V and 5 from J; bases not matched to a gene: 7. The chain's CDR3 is CATRGGGETQYF. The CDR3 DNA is TGTGCCACCCGAGGGGGCGGCGAGACCCAGTACTTC.

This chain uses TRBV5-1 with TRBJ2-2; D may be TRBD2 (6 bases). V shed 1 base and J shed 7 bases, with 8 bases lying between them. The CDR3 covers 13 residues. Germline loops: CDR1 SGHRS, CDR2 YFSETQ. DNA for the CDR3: TGCGCCAGCAGCTTGCGGGGGAACGGGGAGCTGTTTTTT. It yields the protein CASSLRGNGELFF.

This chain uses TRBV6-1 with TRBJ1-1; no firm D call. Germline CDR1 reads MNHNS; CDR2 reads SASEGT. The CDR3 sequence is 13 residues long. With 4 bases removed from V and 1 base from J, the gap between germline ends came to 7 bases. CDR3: CASSAKKNTEAFF. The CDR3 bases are TGTGCCAGCAGTGCAAAGAAGAACACTGAAGCTTTCTTT.

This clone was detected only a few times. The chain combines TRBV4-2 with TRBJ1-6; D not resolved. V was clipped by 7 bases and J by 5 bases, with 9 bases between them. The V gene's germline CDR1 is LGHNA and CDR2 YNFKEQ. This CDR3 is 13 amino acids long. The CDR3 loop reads CASTGSDNSPLHF. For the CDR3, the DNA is TGTGCCAGCACTGGATCGGATAATTCACCCCTCCACTTT.